Reported below is one TCR beta chain. These data originate in a study of T-cell memory formation after mild COVID-19. Study details: TCR clusters mostly belonged to single donors.

TCRdb reprocessed the 5' RACE reads with MiXCR, giving one entry per CDR3 protein. The sample records just over 350,000 distinct CDR3 sequences, about 15% being singletons. V shed 1 base and J 3 bases; nucleotides not matched to a gene: 6. CDR3 length: 16 amino acids. Germline CDR1 is SGHVS and CDR2 is FQNEAQ. The TCR originated in a man aged 18-30 years who had mild COVID-19 (a few samples of this study predate the infection). Cell type and time point are not known. This chain joins TRBV7-8 and TRBJ2-7, with 10 bases matching TRBD1. Sample: PBMCs or a T cell subset sorted from them (not recorded which). The CDR3 is CASSLVPGTGDYEQYF. For the CDR3, the DNA is TGTGCCAGCAGCTTAGTTCCAGGGACAGGGGACTACGAGCAGTACTTC.